The T cell receptor beta chain under discussion was sequenced for a study of regulatory dendritic cells for organ transplantation. Overall study findings and caveats: Resting memory CD8+ T cells held the most alloreactive clonotypes. Between individuals, the alloreactive memory CD8+ T cell pool differed considerably.

Sorted subsets were CFSE-labeled and cultured less than six days with allogeneic dendritic cells. Clones were sequenced by immunoSEQ multiplex PCR, and TCRdb holds only the in-frame ones, with some missing. The sample yields roughly 20,000 clones, approximately 83% seen once. About this clone itself: Its antigen remains unknown.

Germline V gives CDR1 MNHEY, CDR2 SMNVEV (reference sequence). Trimming at V came to 6 bases and at J to 0 bases, leaving 3 bases not matched to a gene. This CDR3 spans 15 amino acids. The sequencing sample was made of naive CD4+ T cells from blood cultured with regulatory dendritic cells. Described subset: CD45RA+ naive T cells. The rearrangement uses TRBV27 and TRBJ2-7; 12 nucleotides agree with TRBD2. This TCR was sampled from a human donor in good health. The CDR3 protein is CASRILAGGSYEQYF. The CDR3 DNA is TGTGCCAGCAGGATACTAGCGGGGGGCTCCTACGAGCAGTACTTC.